This T cell receptor (beta chain) is drawn from a study of T-cell reconstitution after alpha-beta-depleted transplantation in children. Unique molecular identifiers were incorporated into the prepared TCRbeta library. TCRdb re-analysed the PCR reads in MiXCR, keeping a single row per CDR3 protein. The repertoire holds about 230,000 distinct CDR3 sequences, with around 8.9% as singletons. Trimming left V 5 bases short and J 0 bases short, with 16 bases between. The CDR3 is 16 residues long. Germline V gives CDR1 SGHVS, CDR2 FQNEAQ. Sequencing was performed on PBMCs from the stem cell graft donor, taken from the stem cell graft. The chain recombines TRBV7-8 with TRBJ1-1, with D possibly TRBD1 on 5 matching bases. The sequence was collected from a human donor who donated a stem cell graft to a child with SCID. The CDR3 sequence: CASSLGGWVMNTEAFF. The CDR3, as DNA: TGTGCCAGCAGCCTCGGGGGGTGGGTCATGAACACTGAAGCTTTCTTT.